These 25 T cell receptor beta chains were all obtained from the same sample, sequenced in a study of blood T cell repertoires in COVID-19. Profiling relied on immunoSEQ multiplex PCR, and the TCRdb table lists in-frame clones only, not all of them. The data show approximately 170,000 clones, around 86% seen once. The sequencing sample was made of peripheral blood. The receptors stem from a man between 65 and 80 years old with acute or convalescent COVID-19.

V is TRBV23-1 and J is TRBJ2-4; 8 bases match TRBD1. TRBV23-1 is classed as an ORF, of uncertain function. The CDR3 is 12 residues long. Germline trimming cut 6 bases from V and 8 bases from J; bases unmatched to any gene: 3. This chain's CDR3 is CASSLQGDIQYF. DNA of the CDR3: TGCGCCAGCAGCCTACAGGGGGACATTCAGTACTTC.

The V gene is TRBV13, the J gene TRBJ2-7, with 10 bases fitting TRBD2. J was trimmed by 2 bases and V by 4 bases; bases with no gene match: 5. Germline lookup yields CDR1 PRHDT and CDR2 FYEKMQ (reference sequence). This CDR3 contains 15 residues. CDR3 sequence reads: CASSSWTSGTYEQYF. CDR3 DNA: TGTGCCAGCAGCTCTTGGACTAGCGGAACCTACGAGCAGTACTTC.

This CDR3 reads CASSLEAFNEKLFF. CDR3 in DNA: TGTGCCAGCAGCTTAGAAGCCTTCAATGAAAAACTGTTTTTT. This chain uses TRBV7-9 with TRBJ1-4; D remains ambiguous. V lost 1 base and J lost 5, with 8 bases in between. The CDR3 length is 14 residues. Germline CDR1 and CDR2: SEHNR and FQNEAQ (reference sequence).

The V and J genes are TRBV4-1 and TRBJ1-4; TRBD1 might be the D (6 bases). The CDR3 spans 18 residues. Per the germline V gene, CDR1 is MGHRA and CDR2 is YSYEKL. Between the trimmed V and J ends, which lost 3 bases and 1 base, there was a span of 18 bases. CDR3 sequence: CASSQIRGLQVTNEKLFF. The DNA of the CDR3 is TGCGCCAGCAGCCAGATCAGGGGACTACAAGTAACTAATGAAAAACTGTTTTTT.

The J gene is TRBJ2-7, the V gene TRBV4-3, with a weak D call TRBD1 (5 bases). V lost 4 bases and J 3 bases, leaving 16 bases between the germline ends. The CDR3 spans 15 residues. Germline V gene data show CDR1 as LGHNA and CDR2 as YSLEER. In nucleotides, the CDR3 is TGCGCCAGCAGCCGCGGAACAGGTGGTATCTACGAGCAGTACTTC. As protein: CASSRGTGGIYEQYF.

The rearrangement uses TRBV23-1 and TRBJ1-2, with TRBD1 matching 10 bases. TRBV23-1 is an ORF; its function is uncertain. The CDR3 runs to 18 residues. The J segment lost 6 bases and the V segment lost 0 bases, leaving 13 bases of the junction unmatched. CDR3 loop: CASSQSRGVGTGVDGYTF. The CDR3 nucleotides read TGCGCCAGCAGTCAATCCAGGGGTGTGGGGACAGGGGTGGATGGCTACACCTTC.

The V call is TRBV4-3, the J call TRBJ1-1; TRBD1 matches 9 bases. Germline V gene lookup returns CDR1 LGHNA and CDR2 YSLEER. The CDR3 sequence is 17 residues long. V gave up 3 bases and J gave up 4 bases; unmatched junction bases: 12. CDR3 DNA sequence: TGCGCCAGCAGCCAGGTATGGACAGGGGATTTTTTCACTGAAGCTTTCTTT. Translating it yields CASSQVWTGDFFTEAFF.

The V gene is TRBV6-6, the J gene TRBJ2-5; a possible D gene is TRBD1 (7 bases). The V gene lost 6 bases and the J gene lost 4 bases, with 12 bases spanning the gap. The CDR3 consists of 13 residues. Germline V gives CDR1 MNHNY, CDR2 SVGAGI (reference sequence). This chain's CDR3 is CASREGARETQYF. The DNA of the CDR3 is TGTGCCAGCAGGGAGGGGGCCCGAGAGACCCAGTACTTC.

The V and J genes are TRBV27 and TRBJ2-7; the D is unclear. This CDR3 is built from 13 residues. The germline gives CDR1 MNHEY, CDR2 SMNVEV (reference sequence). V lost 4 bases and J lost 2, with 9 bases in between. Here the CDR3 reads CASSSSPPYEQYF. Written as DNA, the CDR3 is TGTGCCAGCAGTTCCTCCCCCCCCTACGAGCAGTACTTC.

This chain joins TRBV9 and TRBJ2-3; D is uncertain. The V end lost 0 bases, the J end lost 3 bases, and 14 bases lay between the germline ends. CDR1 is SGDLS and CDR2 is YYNGEE in the germline V gene. CDR3 length equals 16 residues. The CDR3 loop is CASSVAWRWMTDTQYF. The CDR3, as DNA: TGTGCCAGCAGCGTAGCGTGGCGGTGGATGACAGATACGCAGTATTTT.

The gene calls are TRBV2 and TRBJ1-6, with D possibly matching TRBD1 (6 bases). The length of the CDR3 is 15 residues. Germline CDR1 is SNHLY and CDR2 is FYNNEI. Trimming pared 6 bases from V and 2 bases from J, leaving 11 bases between. The CDR3 region has the DNA TGTGCCAGCAGCCCACAGGGTACCTATAATTCACCCCTCCACTTT. Protein product: CASSPQGTYNSPLHF.

This sequence joins TRBV4-3 and TRBJ1-6; no definite D call. CDR1 and CDR2 from the germline V gene are LGHNA and YSLEER. The CDR3 is made up of 14 amino acids. Trimming took 0 bases from V and 5 from J, leaving 5 bases between them. For the CDR3, the DNA is TGCGCCAGCAGCCAAGATTCTCATAATTCACCCCTCCACTTT. As protein: CASSQDSHNSPLHF.

V gene TRBV28 combines with J gene TRBJ1-1; 8 nucleotides agree with TRBD1. With V trimmed by 4 bases and J by 1 base, 5 bases remained unmatched. The V gene's germline CDR1 is MDHEN and CDR2 SYDVKM. The length of the CDR3 is 15 residues. CDR3 residues: CASSYGTGQNTEAFF. CDR3 DNA sequence: TGTGCCAGCAGTTACGGGACAGGCCAGAACACTGAAGCTTTCTTT.

The chain uses TRBV12-3 or TRBV12-4 and TRBJ1-1, with a possible D match to TRBD1 (5 bases). Trimming cost V 1 base and J 11 bases, with 14 bases left between them. This CDR3 comprises 13 residues. DNA of the CDR3: TGTGCCAGCAGTTTAGGTGGGGAGGGGAAGGCTTTCTTT. Its translation: CASSLGGEGKAFF.

The rearrangement links TRBV27 to TRBJ2-3; D call uncertain. CDR3 length: 13 residues. The germline CDR1 and CDR2 sequences are MNHEY and SMNVEV (reference sequence). V gave up 5 bases and J gave up 4 bases, with 10 bases separating them. CDR3 coding DNA: TGTGCCAGCAGTCGCGAGATCGCAGATACGCAGTATTTT. Its protein is CASSREIADTQYF.

The genes are TRBV9 and TRBJ2-1, with TRBD2 matching over 9 bases. Germline V gene data show CDR1 as SGDLS and CDR2 as YYNGEE. CDR3 length equals 15 residues. The trim removed 1 base at V and 9 bases at J, leaving 8 bases unmatched. Here the CDR3 reads CASSVQGGGEPEQFF. The CDR3, as DNA: TGTGCCAGCAGCGTACAGGGCGGGGGGGAGCCTGAGCAGTTCTTC.

The gene calls are TRBV29-1 and TRBJ1-1, with 10 bases lining up with TRBD1. The V gene's germline CDR1 is SQVTM and CDR2 ANQGSEA. Germline trimming cut 3 bases from V and 7 bases from J; bases unmatched to any gene: 14. The CDR3 is made up of 16 amino acids. CDR3 region: CSVDKWGGQGDYEAFF. In DNA, the CDR3 is TGCAGCGTTGACAAATGGGGAGGACAGGGGGACTATGAAGCTTTCTTT. The full variable domain, with the rest looked up from reference TRBV29-1 and TRBJ1-1, is SAVISQKPSRDICQRGTSLTIQCQVDSQVTMMFWYRQQPGQSLTLIATANQGSEATYESGFVIDKFPISRPNLTFSTLTVSNMSPEDSSIYLCSVDKWGGQGDYEAFFGQGTRLTVV.

The rearrangement links TRBV29-1 to TRBJ1-1; TRBD1 matches at 7 bases. V was clipped by 6 bases and J by 4 bases; unmatched bases: 8. There are 13 residues in the CDR3. CDR1 is SQVTM, CDR2 ANQGSEA, per germline. CDR3 amino acids: CSVAGQILTEAFF. As DNA, the CDR3 is TGCAGCGTCGCGGGACAGATCCTCACTGAAGCTTTCTTT.

The V call is TRBV6-1, the J call TRBJ1-4; the D is unclear. CDR1 and CDR2 (germline): MNHNS, SASEGT. The CDR3 consists of 15 residues. V was pared by 3 bases and J by 8 bases, with 16 bases between. CDR3 sequence: CASSDLASLGEKLFF. Written as DNA, the CDR3 is TGTGCCAGCAGTGATTTGGCTTCCTTGGGCGAAAAACTGTTTTTT.

This clone was counted only a few times. The V and J genes are TRBV5-1 and TRBJ2-7, with 8 bases aligning to TRBD2. Germline CDR1 is SGHRS and CDR2 is YFSETQ. V dropped 0 bases and J dropped 7; count of bases not matched to a gene: 12. This CDR3 spans 16 amino acids. The CDR3 reads CASSLALSGIFGEQYF. For the CDR3, the DNA is TGCGCCAGCAGCTTGGCCCTTAGCGGGATCTTCGGGGAGCAGTACTTC.

The chain employs TRBV5-1 and TRBJ1-2; 9 positions agree with TRBD1. The germline V gene has CDR1 SGHRS and CDR2 YFSETQ. The length of the CDR3 is 14 residues. The V and J ends lost 4 bases and 8 bases, in that order; junction bases with no gene match: 9. The CDR3 bases are TGCGCCAGCAGCCCGAGGGACAGGGATGGCGGCTACACCTTC. It encodes CASSPRDRDGGYTF.

The chain joins TRBV30 to TRBJ1-4; 9 bases align to TRBD1. The ends lost 3 bases at V and 1 base at J; junction bases unmatched: 12. From germline, CDR1 is GTSNPN and CDR2 SVGIG (reference sequence). The CDR3 extends over 18 amino acids. The CDR3 DNA reads TGTGCCTGGAGCGCCCCACAGGGGGCGCCGGGAACTAATGAAAAACTGTTTTTT. Its translation is CAWSAPQGAPGTNEKLFF.

J is TRBJ2-5 and V is TRBV23-1, with 9 bases aligning to TRBD2. TRBV23-1 is an ORF for which the function is uncertain. The CDR3 runs 13 residues. Trimming removed 8 bases from V and 4 bases from J; junction bases left unmatched: 5. The CDR3 nucleotides are TGCGCCAGCGTAGCGGGGGCGCGAGAGACCCAGTACTTC. It translates to CASVAGARETQYF.

This sequence joins TRBV7-9 and TRBJ1-5, with a tentative D call TRBD1 (5 bases). The CDR3 totals 11 residues. Per germline, CDR1 SEHNR and CDR2 FQNEAQ (reference sequence). V lost 4 bases, J lost 12 bases, and 10 bases lay in between. The CDR3 reads CASSSGGVQHF. CDR3 nucleotides: TGTGCCAGCAGCTCGGGGGGTGTCCAGCATTTT. Variable domain in full (rest from reference TRBV7-9 and TRBJ1-5): DTGVSQNPRHKITKRGQNVTFRCDPISEHNRLYWYRQTLGQGPEFLTYFQNEAQLEKSRLLSDRFSAERPKGSFSTLEIQRTEQGDSAMYLCASSSGGVQHFGDGTRLSIL.

This chain joins TRBV7-3 and TRBJ2-2; 9 nucleotides match TRBD1. Trimming took 2 bases from V and 5 from J; bases not matched to a gene: 3. CDR3 length equals 15 residues. Germline CDR1 reads SGHTA; CDR2 reads FQGTGA. The CDR3 region has the DNA TGTGCCAGCAGCTTATTCGGACAGGGGACCGGGGAGCTGTTTTTT. Its protein product is CASSLFGQGTGELFF. Looking up the rest from reference TRBV7-3 and TRBJ2-2 gives the full variable domain: GAGVSQTPSNKVTEKGKYVELRCDPISGHTALYWYRQSLGQGPEFLIYFQGTGAADDSGLPNDRFFAVRPEGSVSTLKIQRTERGDSAVYLCASSLFGQGTGELFFGEGSRLTVL.